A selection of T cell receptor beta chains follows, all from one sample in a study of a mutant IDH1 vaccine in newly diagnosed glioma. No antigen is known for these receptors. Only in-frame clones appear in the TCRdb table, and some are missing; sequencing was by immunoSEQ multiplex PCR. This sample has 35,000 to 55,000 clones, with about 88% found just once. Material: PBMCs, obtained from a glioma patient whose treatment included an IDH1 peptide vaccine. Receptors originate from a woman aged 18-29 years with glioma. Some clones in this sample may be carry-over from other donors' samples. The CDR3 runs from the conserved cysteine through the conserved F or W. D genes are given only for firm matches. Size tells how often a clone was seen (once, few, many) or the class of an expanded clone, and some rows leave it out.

cdr3_aa: CASSLEGWTEAFF; cdr3_nt: TGCGCCAGCAGCTTGGAAGGGTGGACTGAAGCTTTCTTT; j_call: TRBJ1-1; d_call: -; clone_size: -; v_call: TRBV5-1
cdr3_aa: CASSHTLGNTEAFF; cdr3_nt: TGCGCCAGCAGCCACACCTTGGGAAACACTGAAGCTTTCTTT; j_call: TRBJ1-1; d_call: -; clone_size: -; v_call: TRBV10-2
cdr3_aa: CASSIGYEQYF; cdr3_nt: TGTGCCAGTAGTATCGGTTACGAGCAGTACTTC; j_call: TRBJ2-7; d_call: -; clone_size: -; v_call: TRBV19
cdr3_aa: CASTKSRGLAYEQYF; cdr3_nt: TGTGCCAGTACCAAATCTCGGGGGCTGGCCTACGAGCAGTACTTC; j_call: TRBJ2-7; d_call: -; clone_size: -; v_call: TRBV19
cdr3_aa: CASSEMPTEAFF; cdr3_nt: TGTGCCAGCAGCGAGATGCCCACTGAAGCTTTCTTT; j_call: TRBJ1-1; d_call: -; clone_size: few; v_call: TRBV6-6
cdr3_aa: CASSLVGYTF; cdr3_nt: TGTGCCAGCAGCTTAGTTGGCTACACCTTC; j_call: TRBJ1-2; d_call: -; clone_size: -; v_call: TRBV7-2
cdr3_aa: CASSPPIPNPSRTEAFF; cdr3_nt: TGTGCCAGCTCACCTCCTATCCCAAATCCCTCGCGCACTGAAGCTTTCTTT; j_call: TRBJ1-1; d_call: -; clone_size: -; v_call: TRBV18
cdr3_aa: CANGGGLGTEAFF; cdr3_nt: TGTGCCAACGGGGGGGGGCTAGGCACTGAAGCTTTCTTT; j_call: TRBJ1-1; d_call: -; clone_size: -; v_call: TRBV6-6
cdr3_aa: CASSPDRGPAGANVLTF; cdr3_nt: TGCGCCAGCAGCCCGGACAGGGGTCCGGCTGGGGCCAACGTCCTGACTTTC; j_call: TRBJ2-6; d_call: TRBD1; clone_size: -; v_call: TRBV5-1
cdr3_aa: CASTTAGQFYGYTF; cdr3_nt: TGTGCCAGCACAACGGCGGGTCAGTTCTATGGCTACACCTTC; j_call: TRBJ1-2; d_call: -; clone_size: few; v_call: TRBV7-9
cdr3_aa: CASSLAGYSYEQYF; cdr3_nt: TGTGCCAGCAGCTTGGCGGGCTACTCCTACGAGCAGTACTTC; j_call: TRBJ2-7; d_call: -; clone_size: -; v_call: TRBV11-2
cdr3_aa: CASSSRSLAGGTEAFF; cdr3_nt: TGTGCCAGCAGTTCCCGCTCCCTAGCGGGGGGGACTGAAGCTTTCTTT; j_call: TRBJ1-1; d_call: -; clone_size: -; v_call: TRBV6-5
cdr3_aa: CASSHGRGADTQYF; cdr3_nt: TGTGCCAGCAGCCATGGACGGGGTGCAGATACGCAGTATTTT; j_call: TRBJ2-3; d_call: -; clone_size: -; v_call: TRBV7-2
cdr3_aa: CASSQATAGTSSYEQYF; cdr3_nt: TGCGCCAGCAGCCAGGCGACGGCGGGGACTAGCTCCTACGAGCAGTACTTC; j_call: TRBJ2-7; d_call: TRBD2; clone_size: -; v_call: TRBV4-3
cdr3_aa: CASTNLGGSSEAFF; cdr3_nt: TGTGCCAGCACCAACTTGGGGGGCAGCTCTGAAGCTTTCTTT; j_call: TRBJ1-1; d_call: -; clone_size: medium-sized; v_call: TRBV6-5
cdr3_aa: CASSGETGGHEQYF; cdr3_nt: TGTGCCAGCAGCGGTGAGACAGGGGGGCACGAGCAGTACTTC; j_call: TRBJ2-7; d_call: -; clone_size: -; v_call: TRBV21-1
cdr3_aa: CISSQDEAENEKLFF; cdr3_nt: TGCATCAGCAGCCAAGATGAGGCGGAAAATGAAAAACTGTTTTTT; j_call: TRBJ1-4; d_call: -; clone_size: -; v_call: TRBV1
cdr3_aa: CASSLTGAGQPQHF; cdr3_nt: TGTGCCAGCAGCCTCACAGGGGCCGGGCAGCCCCAGCATTTT; j_call: TRBJ1-5; d_call: TRBD1; clone_size: -; v_call: TRBV7-9
cdr3_aa: CASSETGTYGYTF; cdr3_nt: TGTGCCAGCAGTGAAACAGGAACCTATGGCTACACCTTC; j_call: TRBJ1-2; d_call: -; clone_size: few; v_call: TRBV2
cdr3_aa: CASSIYLETQYF; cdr3_nt: TGTGCCAGCAGCATCTATTTGGAGACCCAGTACTTC; j_call: TRBJ2-5; d_call: -; clone_size: few; v_call: TRBV11-3
cdr3_aa: CASSTLAGDFNEQFF; cdr3_nt: TGTGCCAGCAGTACTTTAGCGGGAGACTTCAATGAGCAGTTCTTC; j_call: TRBJ2-1; d_call: TRBD2; clone_size: -; v_call: TRBV5-4
cdr3_aa: CASSLGSGGRETQYF; cdr3_nt: TGCGCCAGCAGCTTAGGAAGCGGGGGGAGAGAGACCCAGTACTTC; j_call: TRBJ2-5; d_call: TRBD2; clone_size: -; v_call: TRBV5-1
cdr3_aa: CATSRDGGPDMTGELFF; cdr3_nt: TGTGCCACCAGCAGAGATGGCGGACCCGACATGACCGGGGAGCTGTTTTTT; j_call: TRBJ2-2; d_call: -; clone_size: -; v_call: TRBV15
cdr3_aa: CASSIRYEQYF; cdr3_nt: TGTGCCAGTAGTATCCGGTACGAGCAGTACTTC; j_call: TRBJ2-7; d_call: -; clone_size: once; v_call: TRBV19
cdr3_aa: CASKREAQETQYF; cdr3_nt: TGTGCCAGCAAGCGGGAGGCTCAAGAGACCCAGTACTTC; j_call: TRBJ2-5; d_call: TRBD2; clone_size: -; v_call: TRBV2
cdr3_aa: CASSLGGDLSGANVLTF; cdr3_nt: TGTGCCAGCAGCTTAGGGGGCGACCTCTCTGGGGCCAACGTCCTGACTTTC; j_call: TRBJ2-6; d_call: -; clone_size: -; v_call: TRBV7-3
cdr3_aa: CASSEARTSGNTIYF; cdr3_nt: TGTGCCAGCAGTGAAGCGCGGACCTCTGGAAACACCATATATTTT; j_call: TRBJ1-3; d_call: -; clone_size: -; v_call: TRBV2
cdr3_aa: CASSYPDRGAYGYTF; cdr3_nt: TGTGCCAGCAGTTACCCGGACAGGGGTGCCTATGGCTACACCTTC; j_call: TRBJ1-2; d_call: TRBD1; clone_size: -; v_call: TRBV6-6
cdr3_aa: CASSYSPVEAFF; cdr3_nt: TGTGCCAGCAGTTACTCCCCCGTGGAAGCTTTCTTT; j_call: TRBJ1-1; d_call: -; clone_size: few; v_call: TRBV6-6
cdr3_aa: CASSRVSYEQYF; cdr3_nt: TGTGCCAGCAGCCGCGTTTCCTACGAGCAGTACTTC; j_call: TRBJ2-7; d_call: -; clone_size: -; v_call: TRBV13
cdr3_aa: CASSPPPSGGNIQYF; cdr3_nt: TGTGCCAGCAGCCCACCCCCTAGCGGGGGAAACATTCAGTACTTC; j_call: TRBJ2-4; d_call: TRBD2; clone_size: -; v_call: TRBV5-6
cdr3_aa: CASTLGEGDEQFF; cdr3_nt: TGTGCCAGTACCCTCGGAGAGGGCGATGAGCAGTTCTTC; j_call: TRBJ2-1; d_call: -; clone_size: -; v_call: TRBV19
cdr3_aa: CASSVAGASGPSTGELFF; cdr3_nt: TGTGCCAGCAGTGTTGCCGGCGCGTCGGGACCGAGCACCGGGGAGCTGTTTTTT; j_call: TRBJ2-2; d_call: -; clone_size: -; v_call: TRBV6-1
cdr3_aa: CASSTPNQPQHF; cdr3_nt: TGTGCCAGTAGTACCCCTAATCAGCCCCAGCATTTT; j_call: TRBJ1-5; d_call: -; clone_size: -; v_call: TRBV19
cdr3_aa: CASSILRGPGDTQYF; cdr3_nt: TGTGCCAGTAGTATCTTGCGGGGGCCCGGAGATACGCAGTATTTT; j_call: TRBJ2-3; d_call: -; clone_size: -; v_call: TRBV19
cdr3_aa: CASSSQGANYGYTF; cdr3_nt: TGTGCCAGCAGCTCCCAGGGTGCTAACTATGGCTACACCTTC; j_call: TRBJ1-2; d_call: -; clone_size: -; v_call: TRBV7-2
cdr3_aa: CATQTSPGLTRLGQYF; cdr3_nt: TGCGCCACCCAAACAAGTCCGGGACTAACTCGATTGGGGCAGTACTTC; j_call: TRBJ2-7; d_call: TRBD2; clone_size: -; v_call: TRBV5-1
cdr3_aa: CASRDESYSLEFF; cdr3_nt: TGCGCCAGCAGGGACGAATCCTATAGTTTAGAGTTCTTC; j_call: TRBJ2-1; d_call: -; clone_size: -; v_call: TRBV10-2
cdr3_aa: CASSVTGLGNTEAFF; cdr3_nt: TGCGCCAGCAGCGTGACCGGCTTGGGGAACACTGAAGCTTTCTTT; j_call: TRBJ1-1; d_call: -; clone_size: -; v_call: TRBV5-1
cdr3_aa: CAWSARLGTSPFYEQYF; cdr3_nt: TGTGCCTGGAGTGCTCGCCTTGGGACTAGTCCATTCTACGAGCAGTACTTC; j_call: TRBJ2-7; d_call: TRBD2; clone_size: -; v_call: TRBV30
cdr3_aa: CASSISLNTEAFF; cdr3_nt: TGTGCCAGTAGTATTTCCCTCAACACTGAAGCTTTCTTT; j_call: TRBJ1-1; d_call: -; clone_size: -; v_call: TRBV19
cdr3_aa: CASSWDRVVNQPQHF; cdr3_nt: TGTGCCAGCTCCTGGGACAGGGTAGTGAATCAGCCCCAGCATTTT; j_call: TRBJ1-5; d_call: TRBD1; clone_size: -; v_call: TRBV18
cdr3_aa: CATRYSYSYEQYF; cdr3_nt: TGTGCCACCAGGTACTCATACTCCTACGAGCAGTACTTC; j_call: TRBJ2-7; d_call: -; clone_size: -; v_call: TRBV19
cdr3_aa: CAWSRAGSNQPQHF; cdr3_nt: TGTGCCTGGAGTCGGGCGGGGTCCAATCAGCCCCAGCATTTT; j_call: TRBJ1-5; d_call: -; clone_size: few; v_call: TRBV30
cdr3_aa: CASSLSGTEAFF; cdr3_nt: TGTGCCAGCAGTTTATCCGGCACTGAAGCTTTCTTT; j_call: TRBJ1-1; d_call: -; clone_size: -; v_call: TRBV27
cdr3_aa: CASAREPGLGDYEQYF; cdr3_nt: TGCGCCAGTGCCAGGGAGCCGGGACTAGGGGACTACGAGCAGTACTTC; j_call: TRBJ2-7; d_call: TRBD2; clone_size: -; v_call: TRBV5-1
cdr3_aa: CAWSRRAGGNNGYTF; cdr3_nt: TGTGCCTGGAGTCGGAGGGCAGGGGGAAATAATGGCTACACCTTC; j_call: TRBJ1-2; d_call: TRBD1; clone_size: -; v_call: TRBV30
cdr3_aa: CASSPKPGGHTGELFF; cdr3_nt: TGCGCCAGCAGCCCAAAACCGGGAGGTCACACCGGGGAGCTGTTTTTT; j_call: TRBJ2-2; d_call: TRBD2; clone_size: -; v_call: TRBV5-1
cdr3_aa: CASSNQNTGELFF; cdr3_nt: TGTGCCAGCAGTAATCAGAACACCGGGGAGCTGTTTTTT; j_call: TRBJ2-2; d_call: -; clone_size: -; v_call: TRBV6-6
cdr3_aa: CASSLGVAGGSRELFF; cdr3_nt: TGTGCCAGCAGTTTAGGGGTAGCGGGAGGTAGCCGGGAGCTGTTTTTT; j_call: TRBJ2-2; d_call: TRBD2; clone_size: few; v_call: TRBV27